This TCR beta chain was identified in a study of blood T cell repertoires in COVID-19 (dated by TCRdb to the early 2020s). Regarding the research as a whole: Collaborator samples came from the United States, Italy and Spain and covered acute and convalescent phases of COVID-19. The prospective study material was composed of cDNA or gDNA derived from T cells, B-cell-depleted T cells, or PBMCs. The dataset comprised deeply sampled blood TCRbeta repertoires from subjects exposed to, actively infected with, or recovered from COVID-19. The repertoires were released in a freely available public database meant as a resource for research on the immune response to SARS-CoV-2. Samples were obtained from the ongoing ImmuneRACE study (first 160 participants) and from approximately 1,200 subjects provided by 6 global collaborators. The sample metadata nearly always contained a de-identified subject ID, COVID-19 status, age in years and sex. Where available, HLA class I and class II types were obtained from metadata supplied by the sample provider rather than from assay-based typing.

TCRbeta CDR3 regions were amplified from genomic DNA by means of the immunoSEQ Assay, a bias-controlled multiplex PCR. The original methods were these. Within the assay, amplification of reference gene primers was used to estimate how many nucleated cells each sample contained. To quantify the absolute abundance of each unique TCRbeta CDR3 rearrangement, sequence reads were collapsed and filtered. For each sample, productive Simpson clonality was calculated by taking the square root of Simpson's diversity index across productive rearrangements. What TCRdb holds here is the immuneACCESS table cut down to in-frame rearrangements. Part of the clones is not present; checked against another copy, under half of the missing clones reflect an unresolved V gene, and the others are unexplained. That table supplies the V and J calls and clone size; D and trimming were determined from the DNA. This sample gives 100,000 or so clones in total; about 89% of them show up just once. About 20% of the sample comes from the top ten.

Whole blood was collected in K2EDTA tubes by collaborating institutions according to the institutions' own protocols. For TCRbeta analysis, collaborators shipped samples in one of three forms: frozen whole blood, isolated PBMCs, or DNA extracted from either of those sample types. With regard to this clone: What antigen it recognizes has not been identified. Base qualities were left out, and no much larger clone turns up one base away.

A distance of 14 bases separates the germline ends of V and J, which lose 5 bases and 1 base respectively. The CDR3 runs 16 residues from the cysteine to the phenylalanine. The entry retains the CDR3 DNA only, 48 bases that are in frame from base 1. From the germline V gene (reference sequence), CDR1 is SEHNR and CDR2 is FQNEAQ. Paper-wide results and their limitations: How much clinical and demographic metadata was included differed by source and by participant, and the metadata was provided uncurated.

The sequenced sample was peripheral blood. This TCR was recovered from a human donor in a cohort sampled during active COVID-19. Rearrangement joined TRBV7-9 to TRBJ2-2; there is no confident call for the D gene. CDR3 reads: CASSDRSEQNTGELFF. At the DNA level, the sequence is TGTGCCAGCAGCGACCGGAGCGAACAGAACACCGGGGAGCTGTTTTTT.